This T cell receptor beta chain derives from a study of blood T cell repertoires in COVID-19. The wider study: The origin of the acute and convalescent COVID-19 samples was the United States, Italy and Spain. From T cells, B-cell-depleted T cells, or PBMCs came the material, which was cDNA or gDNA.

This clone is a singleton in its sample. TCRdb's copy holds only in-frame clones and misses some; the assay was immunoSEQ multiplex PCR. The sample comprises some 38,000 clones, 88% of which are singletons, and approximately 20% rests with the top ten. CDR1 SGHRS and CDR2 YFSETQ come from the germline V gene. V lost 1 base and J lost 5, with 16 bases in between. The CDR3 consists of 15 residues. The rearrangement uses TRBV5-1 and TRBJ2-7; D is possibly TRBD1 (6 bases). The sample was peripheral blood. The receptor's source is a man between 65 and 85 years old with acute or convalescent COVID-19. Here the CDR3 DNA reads TGCGCCAGCAGCTTGTTATTGGGGGCTTTCGACGAGCAGTACTTC. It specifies CASSLLLGAFDEQYF. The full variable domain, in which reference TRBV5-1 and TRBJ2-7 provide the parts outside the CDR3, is KAGVTQTPRYLIKTRGQQVTLSCSPISGHRSVSWYQQTPGQGLQFLFEYFSETQRNKGNFPGRFSGRQFSNSRSEMNVSTLELGDSALYLCASSLLLGAFDEQYFGPGTRLTVT.